This T cell receptor beta chain was recovered during a study of identifying expanded T cells in peripheral blood. Points on this clone: Its antigen is unknown.

The study, taken as a whole, reports: Technical replicates showed roughly 1.2 changed clones; two weeks approximately 16; four weeks 19.

During the collection period, no donor immune events like infections were recorded. The table came from immunoSEQ multiplex PCR; TCRdb's copy has only in-frame clones and leaves some out. Among over 65,000 clones, 85% to 90% were seen once, and the ten largest hold around 7%. V lost 7 bases, J lost 1 base, and 13 bases lay in between. The CDR3 extends over 14 amino acids. Germline V CDR1 and CDR2: SNHLY, FYNNEI. The chain is built from TRBV2 and TRBJ1-1; a possible D gene is TRBD1 (5 bases). The TCR was taken from a person between 18 and 69 years old in good health. Input material: blood. In DNA form, the CDR3 reads TGTGCCAGCAAAACGCCCGGGGCGAACACTGAAGCTTTCTTT. Its protein is CASKTPGANTEAFF.